This TCR beta chain is from a study of cytomegalovirus exposure and HLA in healthy donors. Study-level background: Across a few hundred genotyped donors, more than 75% landed in the Caucasian-associated ancestry cluster. Study-wide findings and caveats: A later analysis associated 16,951 TCR beta sequences with HLA alleles at a 0.05 false discovery rate. With later analysis, a missense DCLRE1C variant became linked to TCR beta V- and J-gene trimming.

A multiplex PCR was run with 60 Vbeta primers and 13 Jbeta primers. Data came from immunoSEQ multiplex PCR; TCRdb stores just in-frame clones and leaves some out. The sample has about 140,000 clones, about 9.2% seen once. This clone was seen only a few times. The antigen remains unidentified. The CDR3 totals 14 residues. Germline values: CDR1 SQVTM, CDR2 ANQGSEA. Trimming removed 7 bases from V and 11 bases from J, with 26 bases in between. Sequencing was carried out using PBMCs. The chain recombines TRBV29-1 with TRBJ1-1; D perhaps matches TRBD1 (6 bases). This sequence was found in a woman aged 35 to 49 in good health and CMV-seropositive. CDR3 nucleotide sequence: TGCAGCGCTCACAGAGGCGCAGGGGCGGAGGCGGCTTTCTTT. This gives the protein CSAHRGAGAEAAFF.